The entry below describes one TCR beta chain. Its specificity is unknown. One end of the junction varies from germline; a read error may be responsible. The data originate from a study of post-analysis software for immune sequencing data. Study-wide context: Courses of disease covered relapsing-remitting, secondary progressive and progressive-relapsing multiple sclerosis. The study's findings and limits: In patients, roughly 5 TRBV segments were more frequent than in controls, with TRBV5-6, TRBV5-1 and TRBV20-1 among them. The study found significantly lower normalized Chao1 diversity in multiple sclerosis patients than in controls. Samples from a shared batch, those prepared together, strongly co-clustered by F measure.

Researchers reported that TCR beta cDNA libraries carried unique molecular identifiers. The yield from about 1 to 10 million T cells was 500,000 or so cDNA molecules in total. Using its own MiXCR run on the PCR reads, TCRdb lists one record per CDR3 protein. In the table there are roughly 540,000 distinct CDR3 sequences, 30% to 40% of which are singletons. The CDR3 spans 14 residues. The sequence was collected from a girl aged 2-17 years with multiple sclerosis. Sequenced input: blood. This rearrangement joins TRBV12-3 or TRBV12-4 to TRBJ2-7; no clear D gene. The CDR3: CTSSPDGSSYEQYF. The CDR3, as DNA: TGTACCAGCAGTCCCGACGGAAGCTCCTACGAGCAGTACTTC.